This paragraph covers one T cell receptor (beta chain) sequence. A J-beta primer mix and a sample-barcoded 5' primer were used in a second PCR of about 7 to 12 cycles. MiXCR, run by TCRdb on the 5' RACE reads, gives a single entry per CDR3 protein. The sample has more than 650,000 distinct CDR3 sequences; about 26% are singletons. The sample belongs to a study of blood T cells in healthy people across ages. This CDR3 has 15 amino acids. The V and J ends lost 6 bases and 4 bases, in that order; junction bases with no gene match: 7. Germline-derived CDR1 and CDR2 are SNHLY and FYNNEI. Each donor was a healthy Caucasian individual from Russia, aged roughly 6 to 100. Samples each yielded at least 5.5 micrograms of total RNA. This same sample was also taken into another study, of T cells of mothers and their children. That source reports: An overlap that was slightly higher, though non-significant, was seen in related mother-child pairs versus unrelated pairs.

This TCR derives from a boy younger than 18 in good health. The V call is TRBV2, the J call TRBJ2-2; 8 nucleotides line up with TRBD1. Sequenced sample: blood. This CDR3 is CASRGRTGITGELFF. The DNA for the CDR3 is TGTGCCAGCAGGGGACGGACAGGGATCACCGGGGAGCTGTTTTTT.